A selection of T cell receptor beta chains follows, all from one sample in a study of shared clonotypes between healthy human individuals. Using immunoSEQ multiplex PCR, the repertoire was profiled, and TCRdb retains in-frame clones only, with some absent. The sample contains roughly 520,000 clones, 95% to 97% of which appear only once. The sample comprised naive CD4+ T cells sorted from blood. The receptor set was obtained from a young woman in good health. Each CDR3 is given with its conserved first and last residue. The D gene is left open where the match is weak. Clone size appears in some rows only: once, few, many, or a class for an expanded clone.

>TRBV5-4|once|TRBJ2-1|NA
TGTGCCAGCAGCTTGTTCCTGGGCGATGAGCAGTTCTTC
CASSLFLGDEQFF
>TRBV27|NA|TRBJ1-5|NA
TGTGCCAGCAGTTTATCGTCCCAGGTATGGCAGCCCCAGCATTTT
CASSLSSQVWQPQHF
>TRBV2|NA|TRBJ1-5|NA
TGTGCCAGCCGGACCGGGATTAGCAATCAGCCCCAGCATTTT
CASRTGISNQPQHF
>TRBV7-9|NA|TRBJ2-5|TRBD2
TGTGCCAGCAGCTATCCGGGACTAGCGGCCCAAGAGACCCAGTACTTC
CASSYPGLAAQETQYF
>TRBV11-2|NA|TRBJ2-5|NA
TGTGCCAGTAGGGGGGCCCAAGAGACCCAGTACTTC
CASRGAQETQYF
>TRBV6-5|NA|TRBJ2-5|NA
TGTGCCAGTAGGGACGGGGCGGAGGAGACCCAGTACTTC
CASRDGAEETQYF
>TRBV28|NA|TRBJ2-5|NA
TGTGCCAGCAGTTCCCGCAAGGGCAGGCAGACCCAGTACTTC
CASSSRKGRQTQYF
>TRBV5-5|NA|TRBJ1-5|TRBD1
TGTGCCAGCAGCTTTACAGGGGGCGTCGGGCAGCCCCAGCATTTT
CASSFTGGVGQPQHF
>TRBV9|NA|TRBJ2-5|TRBD1
TGTGCCAGCAGCCCCACGACAGGGGGCTGGGAGACCCAGTACTTC
CASSPTTGGWETQYF
>TRBV5-8|NA|TRBJ2-7|NA
TGTGCCAGCAGCTTGGGGGGCAGATGGGGTTCCTACGAGCAGTACTTC
CASSLGGRWGSYEQYF
>TRBV2|NA|TRBJ2-6|NA
TGTGCCAGCAGTGCCAATCCGAGGTCCGGGGCCAACGTCCTGACTTTC
CASSANPRSGANVLTF
>TRBV5-8|NA|TRBJ2-7|TRBD2
TGTGCCAGCAGCTTGGCCGTGCGGGAGGGGGCCTACGAGCAGTACTTC
CASSLAVREGAYEQYF
>TRBV28|NA|TRBJ1-4|NA
TGTGCCAGCAGTTCCGGGGAAAAACTGTTTTTT
CASSSGEKLFF
>TRBV4-1|NA|TRBJ2-7|TRBD2
TGCGCCAGCAGCCCCGTTAGACTAGCGGGAGTCGAGCAGTACTTC
CASSPVRLAGVEQYF
>TRBV4-1|NA|TRBJ2-1|TRBD2
TGCGCCAGCAGCCAAGGACTAGCGGGTGGGGGTGAGCAGTTCTTC
CASSQGLAGGGEQFF
>TRBV18|NA|TRBJ2-1|TRBD2
TGTGCCAGCTCACCCGGACTAGCGGGAACCTACAATGAGCAGTTCTTC
CASSPGLAGTYNEQFF
>TRBV9|once|TRBJ2-3|TRBD2
TGTGCCAGCAGCCCAACCGGGACTAGCGGGCCAGATACGCAGTATTTT
CASSPTGTSGPDTQYF
>TRBV6-6|NA|TRBJ2-2|NA
TGTGCCAGTAAGGGAGCTACGGGACAAAACACCGGGGAGCTGTTTTTT
CASKGATGQNTGELFF
>TRBV11-3|NA|TRBJ2-5|NA
TGTGCCAGCAGCTTAGGGTTGGCAGGAGGACCGGGAACTCAAGAGACCCAGTACTTC
CASSLGLAGGPGTQETQYF
>TRBV19|NA|TRBJ1-5|TRBD1
TGTGCCAGTAGTAAGATGACAGGGACGGGCTATAGCAATCAGCCCCAGCATTTT
CASSKMTGTGYSNQPQHF
>TRBV4-2|NA|TRBJ2-7|NA
TGTGCCAGCAGCCCCCGGGACACCGACTACGAGCAGTACTTC
CASSPRDTDYEQYF
>TRBV6-5|NA|TRBJ2-7|NA
TGTGCCAGCAGTTCCCCGCTTTCTGAGCAGTACTTC
CASSSPLSEQYF
>TRBV6-1|NA|TRBJ1-1|NA
TGTGCCAGCAGTGAAGGAGGGGGAACTGAAGCTTTCTTT
CASSEGGGTEAFF
>TRBV6-1|NA|TRBJ1-1|NA
TGTGCCAGCAGTGTGACAGGACTCACTGAAGCTTTCTTT
CASSVTGLTEAFF
>TRBV27|NA|TRBJ2-7|NA
TGTGCCAGCAGTTTGGGGGGAGTGGGCACCTACGAGCAGTACTTC
CASSLGGVGTYEQYF
>TRBV7-9|NA|TRBJ2-1|TRBD2
TGTGCCAGCAGCTCAGGACTAGCGGGGGGGAATGAGCAGTTCTTC
CASSSGLAGGNEQFF
>TRBV7-3|NA|TRBJ2-2|TRBD2
TGTGCCAGCAGCTCCCCTCCGACTAGCGGGAACACCGGGGAGCTGTTTTTT
CASSSPPTSGNTGELFF
>TRBV9|NA|TRBJ2-1|NA
TGTGCCAGCAGCGTAGCGGGAGAGTTATATGAGCAGTTCTTC
CASSVAGELYEQFF
>TRBV5-6|NA|TRBJ2-7|NA
TGTGCCAGCAGCTTGGGGCAGCCTTCCTACGAGCAGTACTTC
CASSLGQPSYEQYF
>TRBV4-1|NA|TRBJ1-5|NA
TGCGCCAGCAGCCAAGCAGGGCTCAATCAGCCCCAGCATTTT
CASSQAGLNQPQHF
>TRBV19|NA|TRBJ2-2|NA
TGTGCCAGTAGTCACAGGGTCGGCGCAACCCCGAACACCGGGGAGCTGTTTTTT
CASSHRVGATPNTGELFF
>TRBV29-1|NA|TRBJ2-7|NA
TGCAGCGTTGATATAGGGTCCTACACCTACGAGCAGTACTTC
CSVDIGSYTYEQYF
>TRBV5-1|NA|TRBJ2-7|NA
TGCGCCAGCAGCTTGGCGGGCCGGTCCTACGAGCAGTACTTC
CASSLAGRSYEQYF
>TRBV29-1|NA|TRBJ2-3|TRBD2
TGCAGCGTTAATCGAGCGGGAGGGAGCACAGATACGCAGTATTTT
CSVNRAGGSTDTQYF
>TRBV6-6|NA|TRBJ1-3|NA
TGTGCCAGCAGTTTGGCGAGCTCTGGAAACACCATATATTTT
CASSLASSGNTIYF
>TRBV4-1|NA|TRBJ1-2|NA
TGCGCCAGCAGCCCACTGACAATTAACTATGGCTACACCTTC
CASSPLTINYGYTF
>TRBV5-1|NA|TRBJ2-7|TRBD1
TGCGCCAGTCTCGACCGGGACAGGGACTCCTACGAGCAGTACTTC
CASLDRDRDSYEQYF
>TRBV5-1|NA|TRBJ1-2|TRBD1
TGCGCCAGCAGCTTCAGGGGACAGGGTACCACCTATGGCTACACCTTC
CASSFRGQGTTYGYTF
>TRBV11-2|NA|TRBJ1-2|NA
TGTGCCAGCAGCTTGCGGGGGGGCCCCAGGCAGGGGAGTGACTATGGCTACACCTTC
CASSLRGGPRQGSDYGYTF
>TRBV4-1|NA|TRBJ2-7|TRBD2
TGCGCCAGCAGCCAACACTTCCCCGGGACTAGCGGGGGGAGCTCCTACGAGCAGTACTTC
CASSQHFPGTSGGSSYEQYF
>TRBV5-1|once|TRBJ2-1|NA
TGCGCCAGCAGCTTGGAGGTTCCCAATGAGCAGTTCTTC
CASSLEVPNEQFF
>TRBV5-4|NA|TRBJ1-1|NA
TGTGCCAGCAGCTTCCAGGGGCTCACTGAAGCTTTCTTT
CASSFQGLTEAFF
>TRBV21-1|NA|TRBJ2-5|NA
TGTGCCAGCAGCAAAACCCCGGGACAGGGTCTAGAGCAAGAGACCCAGTACTTC
CASSKTPGQGLEQETQYF
>TRBV28|NA|TRBJ2-7|TRBD1
TGTGCCAGCCGACAGGGGGGATACGAGCAGTACTTC
CASRQGGYEQYF
>TRBV29-1|NA|TRBJ2-2|TRBD2
TGCAGCGTTTCATTGGCGGGACTAGCAGGCGGGGAGCTGTTTTTT
CSVSLAGLAGGELFF
>TRBV4-1|NA|TRBJ2-2|NA
TGCGCCAGCAGCCAAGGACGACCCCTAGGTAACACCGGGGAGCTGTTTTTT
CASSQGRPLGNTGELFF
>TRBV6-5|NA|TRBJ1-4|TRBD1
TGTGCCAGCAGTTTAACAGGGGGTTTTGAAAAACTGTTTTTT
CASSLTGGFEKLFF
>TRBV27|NA|TRBJ1-3|TRBD1
TGTGCCAGCGCTCACCGGGACAGCTCCTCTGGAAACACCATATATTTT
CASAHRDSSSGNTIYF
>TRBV2|NA|TRBJ2-4|NA
TGTGCCAGCAGAGGACAGAGAAACATTCAGTACTTC
CASRGQRNIQYF
>TRBV28|NA|TRBJ2-3|NA
TGTGCCACCGAGGTTAGCACAGATACGCAGTATTTT
CATEVSTDTQYF
>TRBV27|NA|TRBJ2-6|NA
TGTGCCAGCATGAGGGGAATCCACTCTGGGGCCAACGTCCTGACTTTC
CASMRGIHSGANVLTF
>TRBV25-1|NA|TRBJ2-7|TRBD2
TGTGCCAGCAGTGCTCCCCACGATGGTGGGAGGGCCTCCTACGAGCAGTACTTC
CASSAPHDGGRASYEQYF
>TRBV9|NA|TRBJ2-1|NA
TGTGCCAGCAGCCCAGGTCCCCTAGCCTACAATGAGCAGTTCTTC
CASSPGPLAYNEQFF
>TRBV7-3|NA|TRBJ1-3|TRBD1
TGTGCCAGCAGCTTAGGGACAGGGGGCACTGGAAACACCATATATTTT
CASSLGTGGTGNTIYF
>TRBV2|NA|TRBJ2-7|NA
TGTGCCAGCAGTGATCCCGCCTACGAGCAGTACTTC
CASSDPAYEQYF
>TRBV5-5|NA|TRBJ2-3|NA
TGTGCCAGCAGCTTGTCTCGGCGGGGCCCTGTAGATACGCAGTATTTT
CASSLSRRGPVDTQYF
>TRBV7-3|NA|TRBJ1-1|NA
TGTGCCAGCAGCTTAACGTCAAACACTGAAGCTTTCTTT
CASSLTSNTEAFF